This TCR beta chain was found in a study of early T cells in non-severe SARS-CoV-2 infection. As for the study in general: The chains were unpaired, and the sequenced material was bulk RNA from unsorted whole blood.

This clonotype was seen a handful of times. Its antigen is still unknown. Trimming left V 4 bases short and J 3 bases short, with 9 bases between. CDR3 size: 13 residues. Per germline, CDR1 ENHRY and CDR2 SYGVKD. Study findings and constraints: Using VDJdb, the matching emphasized anti-spike CD8 responses while missing private and CD4 specificities.

Individual cDNA molecules received unique molecular identifiers during library preparation. TCRdb re-analysed the 5' RACE reads in MiXCR, keeping a single row per CDR3 protein. The sample yields roughly 66,000 distinct CDR3 sequences, over 8% seen once. This TCR was recovered from an adult who was a healthcare worker with PCR-confirmed SARS-CoV-2 infection or an uninfected control (not recorded which). The V call is TRBV10-3, the J call TRBJ2-5; D assignment may be TRBD1 or TRBD2 (5 bases each). The specimen sequenced was whole blood. CDR3 DNA: TGTGCCATCAGTGGGGGACCGGAAGAGACCCAGTACTTC. Its translation is CAISGGPEETQYF.